The source of this T cell receptor (beta chain) is a study of T cells in Graves' hyperthyroidism and ophthalmopathy. Amplified regions were TCR beta CDR3 sequences from RNA transcripts. First-round RT-PCR targeting the TCR CDR3 was performed with the HTBI primer set. MiXCR, applied by TCRdb to the multiplex PCR reads, yields one record per CDR3 protein. The sample includes 89,000 or so distinct CDR3 sequences, around 42% of them seen just once. V lost 3 bases to trimming and J lost 5 bases, with 10 bases between them. Germline values: CDR1 DFQATT, CDR2 SNEGSKA (reference sequence). This CDR3 comprises 12 residues.

This receptor was taken from a woman aged 25 to 39 with Graves' hyperthyroidism. Material for sequencing was peripheral blood or thyroid tissue (not recorded which). The chain couples TRBV20-1 to TRBJ2-5; no definite D call. CDR3 bases: TGCAGTGCTAGCCCCGGATCGGAGACCCAGTACTTC. Protein product: CSASPGSETQYF.